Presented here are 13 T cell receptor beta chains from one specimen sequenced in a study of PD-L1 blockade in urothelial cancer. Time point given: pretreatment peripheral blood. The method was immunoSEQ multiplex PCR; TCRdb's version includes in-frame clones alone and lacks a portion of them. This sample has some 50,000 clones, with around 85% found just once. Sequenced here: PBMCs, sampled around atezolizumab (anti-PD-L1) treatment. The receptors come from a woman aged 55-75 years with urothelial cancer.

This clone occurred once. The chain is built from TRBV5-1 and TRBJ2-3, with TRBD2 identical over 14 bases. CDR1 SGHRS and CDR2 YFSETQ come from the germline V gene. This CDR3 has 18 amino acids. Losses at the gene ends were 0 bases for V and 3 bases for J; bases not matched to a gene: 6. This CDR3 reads CASSLARTSGGTTDTQYF. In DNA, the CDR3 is TGCGCCAGCAGCTTGGCCCGGACTAGCGGGGGGACTACAGATACGCAGTATTTT.

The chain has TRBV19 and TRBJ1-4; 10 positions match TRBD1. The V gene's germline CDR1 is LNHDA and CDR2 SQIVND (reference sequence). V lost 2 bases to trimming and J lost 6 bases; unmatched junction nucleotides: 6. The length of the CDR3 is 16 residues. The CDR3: CASSIWAGTGDEKLFF. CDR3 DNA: TGTGCCAGTAGTATATGGGCCGGGACAGGGGATGAAAAACTGTTTTTT.

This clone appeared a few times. Here the CDR3 DNA reads TGCGCCAGCAGTATTGACAGGGGCTATGAGCAGTTCTTC. Its protein is CASSIDRGYEQFF. The chain joins TRBV4-3 to TRBJ2-1; 8 bases fit TRBD1. The J segment lost 8 bases and the V segment lost 6 bases, leaving 6 bases of the junction unmatched. The CDR3 spans 13 residues. Germline V lookup: CDR1 LGHNA, CDR2 YSLEER.

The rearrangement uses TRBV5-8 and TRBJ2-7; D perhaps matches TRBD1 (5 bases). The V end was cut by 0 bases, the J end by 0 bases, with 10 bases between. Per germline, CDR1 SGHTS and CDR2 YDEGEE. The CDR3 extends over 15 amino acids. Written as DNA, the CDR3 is TGTGCCAGCAGCTTGGGAGGTGGGGCCTCCTACGAGCAGTACTTC. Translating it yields CASSLGGGASYEQYF.

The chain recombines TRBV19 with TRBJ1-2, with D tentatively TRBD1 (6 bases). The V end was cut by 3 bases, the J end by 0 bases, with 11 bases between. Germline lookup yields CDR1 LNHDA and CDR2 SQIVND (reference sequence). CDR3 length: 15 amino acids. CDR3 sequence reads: CASSIGTTPNYGYTF. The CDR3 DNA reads TGTGCCAGTAGTATTGGGACAACTCCTAACTATGGCTACACCTTC.

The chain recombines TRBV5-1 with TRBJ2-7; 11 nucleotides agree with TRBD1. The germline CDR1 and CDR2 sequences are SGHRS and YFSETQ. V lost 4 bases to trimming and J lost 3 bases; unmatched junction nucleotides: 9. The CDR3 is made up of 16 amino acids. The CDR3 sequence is CASSPTPGTGGYEQYF. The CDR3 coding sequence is TGCGCCAGCAGCCCAACCCCCGGGACAGGGGGCTACGAGCAGTACTTC.

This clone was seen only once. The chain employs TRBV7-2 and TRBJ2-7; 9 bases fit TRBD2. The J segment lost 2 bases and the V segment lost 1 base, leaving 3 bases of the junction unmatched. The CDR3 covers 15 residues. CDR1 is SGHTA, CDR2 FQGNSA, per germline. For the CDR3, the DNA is TGTGCCAGCAGCTTAGGGGGCGGGGGGGCCTACGAGCAGTACTTC. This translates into CASSLGGGGAYEQYF.

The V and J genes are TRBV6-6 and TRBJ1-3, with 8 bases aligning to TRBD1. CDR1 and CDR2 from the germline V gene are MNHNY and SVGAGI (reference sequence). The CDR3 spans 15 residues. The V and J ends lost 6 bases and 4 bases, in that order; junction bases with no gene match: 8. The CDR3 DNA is TGTGCCAGCAGCCCCCTGACAGGGGTGGGAAACACCATATATTTT. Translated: CASSPLTGVGNTIYF.

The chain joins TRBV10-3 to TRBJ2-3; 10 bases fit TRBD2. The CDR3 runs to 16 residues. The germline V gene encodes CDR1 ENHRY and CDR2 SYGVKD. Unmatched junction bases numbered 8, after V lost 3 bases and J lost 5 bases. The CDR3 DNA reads TGTGCCATCAGTGATAGCGGGAGGACCCGCGGAGATACGCAGTATTTT. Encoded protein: CAISDSGRTRGDTQYF.

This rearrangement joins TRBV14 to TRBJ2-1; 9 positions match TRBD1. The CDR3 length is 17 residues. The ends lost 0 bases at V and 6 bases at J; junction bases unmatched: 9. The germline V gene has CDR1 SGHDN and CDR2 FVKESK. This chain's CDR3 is CASSQDRGQGQINEQFF. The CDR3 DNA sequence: TGTGCCAGCAGCCAAGATAGGGGACAGGGTCAAATCAATGAGCAGTTCTTC.

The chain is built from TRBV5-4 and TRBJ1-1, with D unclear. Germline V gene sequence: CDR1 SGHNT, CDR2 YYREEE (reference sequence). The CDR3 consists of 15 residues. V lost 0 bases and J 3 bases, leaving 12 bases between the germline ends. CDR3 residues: CASSLVGRPYTEAFF. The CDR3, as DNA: TGTGCCAGCAGCTTGGTAGGCAGGCCTTACACTGAAGCTTTCTTT.

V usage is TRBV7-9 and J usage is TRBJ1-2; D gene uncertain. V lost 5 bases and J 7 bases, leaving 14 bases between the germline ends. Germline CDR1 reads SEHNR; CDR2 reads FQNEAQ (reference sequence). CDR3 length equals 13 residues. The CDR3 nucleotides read TGTGCCAGCAGCCCAAGCGTTGAGGGTGGCTACACCTTC. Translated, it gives CASSPSVEGGYTF.

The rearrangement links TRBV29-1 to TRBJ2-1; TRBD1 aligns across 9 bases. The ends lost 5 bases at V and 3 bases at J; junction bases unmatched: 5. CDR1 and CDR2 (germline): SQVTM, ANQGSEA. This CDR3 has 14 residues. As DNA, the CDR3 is TGCAGCGTTCCCGGGACAGGGAACTACAATGAGCAGTTCTTC. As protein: CSVPGTGNYNEQFF.